This TCR beta chain stems from a study of blood T cell repertoires in COVID-19. Looking at the study overall: The origin of the acute and convalescent COVID-19 samples was the United States, Italy and Spain. In each case, the material was cDNA or gDNA derived from T cells, B-cell-depleted T cells, or PBMCs.

The CDR3 extends over 12 amino acids. V was shortened by 7 bases and J by 1 base, with 10 bases between the two germline ends. Germline lookup yields CDR1 GTSNPN and CDR2 SVGIG (reference sequence). TCRdb keeps only in-frame clones here, not all; method: immunoSEQ multiplex PCR. The sample carries approximately 300,000 clones, 87% recorded once. The specimen was peripheral blood. The TCR originated in a woman aged 50 to 60 who had recovered from COVID-19. V is TRBV30 and J is TRBJ1-1, with D unclear. The CDR3 nucleotides are TGTGCCTACAAACGCGGGAACACTGAAGCTTTCTTT. Residues: CAYKRGNTEAFF.